This T cell receptor beta chain is from a study of human T cells and chemical hapten exposure. Study context: Patch tests containing 0.01% DPC, applied to the upper back, were read at 6 days. A mostly female patient group had alopecia areata, totalis or universalis. Small pooled library volume differences chiefly drove per-sample TCR yield variation.

Germline assignment: CDR1 LGHDT and CDR2 YNNKEL (reference sequence). The V end was cut by 0 bases, the J end by 0 bases, with 15 bases between. The CDR3 sequence is 18 residues long. TCRdb reprocessed the RACE reads with MiXCR, giving one entry per CDR3 protein. The table shows about 380,000 distinct CDR3 sequences, with more than 5% occurring only once. At least ten counts were recorded for this clonotype. The time point denotes: patch test 2, 6 weeks after DPC sensitization. Treatment here: therapeutic diphenylcyclopropenone sensitization with weekly scalp DPC. Those who donated were patients with alopecia, 18 to 70 years of age, and suitable for DPC.

The clonotype was recovered from a young woman with alopecia areata. Some clones in this sample may be carry-over from other donors' samples. The gene calls are TRBV3-1 and TRBJ1-3, with D unclear. The specimen was whole blood, collected in connection with sensitization to the hapten diphenylcyclopropenone (DPC). The CDR3 protein is CASSQERNPSSSGNTIYF. CDR3 nucleotide sequence: TGTGCCAGCAGCCAAGAAAGGAACCCTTCGAGCTCTGGAAACACCATATATTTT.